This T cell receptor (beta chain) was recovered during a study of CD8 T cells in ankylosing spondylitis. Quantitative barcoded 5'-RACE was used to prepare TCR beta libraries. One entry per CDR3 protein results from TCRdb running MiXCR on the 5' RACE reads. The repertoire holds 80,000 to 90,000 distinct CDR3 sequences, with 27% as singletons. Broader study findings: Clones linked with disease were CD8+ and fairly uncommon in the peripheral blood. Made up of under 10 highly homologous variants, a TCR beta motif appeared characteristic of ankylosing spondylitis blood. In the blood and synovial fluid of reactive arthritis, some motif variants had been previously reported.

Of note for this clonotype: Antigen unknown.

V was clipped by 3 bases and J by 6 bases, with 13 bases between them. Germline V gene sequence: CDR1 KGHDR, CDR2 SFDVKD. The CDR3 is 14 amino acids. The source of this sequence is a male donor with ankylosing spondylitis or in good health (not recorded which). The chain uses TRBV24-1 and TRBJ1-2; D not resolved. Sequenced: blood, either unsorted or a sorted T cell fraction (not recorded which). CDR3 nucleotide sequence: TGTGCCACCAGTGATGTGAATAGAGATGATGGCTACACCTTC. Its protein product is CATSDVNRDDGYTF.